These 4 T cell receptor beta chains were sequenced from one sample in a study of identical twins listed by TCRdb under 2016. Libraries were prepared through 5' RACE. The data were produced on an Illumina HiSeq 2000. TCRdb cleaned the public reads at Q25 with fastp, built clones with MiXCR and kept in-frame beta chains. One record per CDR3 amino acid sequence lists the most common genes and DNA. In this sample the table shows 600,000 to 700,000 distinct CDR3 sequences, approximately 21% of which occur a single time. About 4.5% of the sample goes to the ten largest clones. The sample also formed part of further work on T cells expressing NK-cell markers.

The specimen sequenced was PBMCs. The source of these receptors is a young woman in good health.

A single count supports this clonotype. This chain links TRBV6-5 with TRBJ1-2; 8 bases map to TRBD1. V was pared by 2 bases and J by 4 bases, with 12 bases of the junction left unmatched. Looked up from germline, CDR1 is MNHEY and CDR2 is SVGAGI. The CDR3 covers 17 residues. CDR3: CASSYSFGQGLGYGYTF. The CDR3 DNA reads TGTGCCAGCAGTTACAGCTTCGGACAGGGCCTGGGCTATGGCTACACCTTC.

A few counts support this clonotype. The chain joins TRBV20-1 to TRBJ2-5, with 7 bases identical to TRBD2. The germline V gene encodes CDR1 DFQATT and CDR2 SNEGSKA (reference sequence). With V trimmed by 3 bases and J by 10 bases, 14 bases remained unmatched. The CDR3 contains 14 residues. CDR3: CSASLGGSWGNQYF. CDR3 bases: TGCAGTGCTAGTCTAGGCGGGAGCTGGGGGAACCAGTACTTC.

The chain carries TRBV20-1 and TRBJ1-1, with 12 nucleotides matching TRBD1. The ends lost 5 bases at V and 0 bases at J; junction bases unmatched: 4. Germline CDR1 and CDR2: DFQATT and SNEGSKA (reference sequence). The CDR3 runs 15 residues. This CDR3 reads CSALGQGAMNTEAFF. In DNA, the CDR3 is TGCAGTGCTCTGGGACAGGGGGCGATGAACACTGAAGCTTTCTTT.

At least ten counts were recorded for this clonotype. The chain links TRBV20-1 to TRBJ2-7, with 11 bases matching TRBD2. This CDR3 region has 14 residues. Germline CDR1 and CDR2: DFQATT and SNEGSKA (reference sequence). Germline trimming cut 3 bases from V and 4 bases from J; bases unmatched to any gene: 5. This CDR3 reads CSASSSGRNYEQYF. The CDR3 DNA follows: TGCAGTGCTAGTTCTAGCGGGAGGAATTACGAGCAGTACTTC.